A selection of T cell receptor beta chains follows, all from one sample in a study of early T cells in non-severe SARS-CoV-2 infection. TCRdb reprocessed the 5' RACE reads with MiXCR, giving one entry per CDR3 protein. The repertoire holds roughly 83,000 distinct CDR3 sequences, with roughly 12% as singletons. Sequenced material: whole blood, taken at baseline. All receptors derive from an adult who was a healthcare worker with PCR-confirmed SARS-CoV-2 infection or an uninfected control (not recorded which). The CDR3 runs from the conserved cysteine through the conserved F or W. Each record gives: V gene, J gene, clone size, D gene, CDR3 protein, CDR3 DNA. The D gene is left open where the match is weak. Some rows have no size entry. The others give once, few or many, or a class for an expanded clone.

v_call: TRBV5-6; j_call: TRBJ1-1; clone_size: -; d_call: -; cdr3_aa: CASSLERGWGEAFF; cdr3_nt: TGTGCCAGCAGCTTGGAGAGGGGATGGGGTGAAGCTTTCTTT
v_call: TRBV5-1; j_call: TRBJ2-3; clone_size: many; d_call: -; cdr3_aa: CASSRSDSTDTQYF; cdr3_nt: TGCGCCAGCAGCAGGTCGGATAGCACAGATACGCAGTATTTT
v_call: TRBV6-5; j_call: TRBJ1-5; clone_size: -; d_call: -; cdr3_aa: CASSPTGTALHF; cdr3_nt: TGTGCCAGCAGCCCTACCGGGACGGCGCTACATTTT
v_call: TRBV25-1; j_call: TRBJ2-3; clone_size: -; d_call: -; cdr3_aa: CASSEGVGVGSTDTQYF; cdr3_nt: TGTGCCAGCAGTGAAGGTGTAGGCGTCGGCAGCACAGATACGCAGTATTTT
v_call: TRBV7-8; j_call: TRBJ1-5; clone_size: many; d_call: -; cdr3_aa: CASSFWEGQPQHF; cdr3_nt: TGTGCCAGCAGCTTCTGGGAGGGACAGCCCCAGCATTTT
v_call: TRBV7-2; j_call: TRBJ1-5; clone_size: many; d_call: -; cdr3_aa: CASSFLIDQPQHF; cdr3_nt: TGTGCCAGCAGCTTTTTAATAGATCAGCCCCAGCATTTT
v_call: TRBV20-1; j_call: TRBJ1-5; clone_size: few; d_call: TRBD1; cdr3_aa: CSARAGGAGQPQHF; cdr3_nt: TGCAGTGCTAGGGCAGGGGGCGCGGGGCAGCCCCAGCATTTT
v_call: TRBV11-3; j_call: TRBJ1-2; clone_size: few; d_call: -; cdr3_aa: CASSLSSGSRGYTF; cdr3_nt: TGTGCCAGCAGCTTGAGTTCGGGCTCTCGGGGCTACACCTTC
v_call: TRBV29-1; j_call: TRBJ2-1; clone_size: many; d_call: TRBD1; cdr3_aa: CSVDREASNEQFF; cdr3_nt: TGCAGCGTGGACAGGGAGGCCTCCAATGAGCAGTTCTTC
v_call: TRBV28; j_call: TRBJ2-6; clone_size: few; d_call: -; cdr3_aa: CASSRTDAGANVLTF; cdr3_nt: TGTGCCAGCAGCCGCACTGACGCTGGGGCCAACGTCCTGACTTTC
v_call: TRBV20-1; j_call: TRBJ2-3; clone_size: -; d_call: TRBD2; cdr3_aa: CSAERESDTQYF; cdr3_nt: TGCAGTGCTGAGCGGGAGTCGGATACGCAGTATTTT
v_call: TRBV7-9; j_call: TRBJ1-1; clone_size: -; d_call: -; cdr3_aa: CASSSPGWNTEAFF; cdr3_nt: TGTGCCAGCAGCTCTCCCGGATGGAACACTGAAGCTTTCTTT
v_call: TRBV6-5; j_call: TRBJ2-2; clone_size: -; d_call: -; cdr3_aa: CASRNGLGRGPGELFF; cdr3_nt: TGTGCCAGCAGGAATGGACTGGGACGGGGACCCGGGGAGCTGTTTTTT
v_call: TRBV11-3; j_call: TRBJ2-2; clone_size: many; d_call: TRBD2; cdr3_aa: CASSSLSGRSGELFF; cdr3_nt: TGTGCCAGCAGCTCCCTTAGCGGGAGGTCCGGGGAGCTGTTTTTT
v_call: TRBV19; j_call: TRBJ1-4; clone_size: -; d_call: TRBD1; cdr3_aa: CASSVQGTNEKLFF; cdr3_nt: TGTGCCAGTAGTGTACAGGGGACTAATGAAAAACTGTTTTTT
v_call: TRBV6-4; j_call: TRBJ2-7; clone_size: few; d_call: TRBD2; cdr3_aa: CASSSRLAGRNEQYF; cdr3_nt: TGTGCCAGCAGTTCCCGACTAGCGGGGAGGAACGAGCAGTACTTC
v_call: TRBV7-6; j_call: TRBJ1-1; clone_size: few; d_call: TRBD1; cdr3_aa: CASSQRDRGNTEAFF; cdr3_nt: TGTGCCAGCAGCCAGAGAGACAGGGGGAACACTGAAGCTTTCTTT
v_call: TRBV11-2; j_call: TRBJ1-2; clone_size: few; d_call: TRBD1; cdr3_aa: CASSLEDREAYGYTF; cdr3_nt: TGTGCCAGCAGCTTAGAGGACAGGGAGGCTTATGGCTACACCTTC
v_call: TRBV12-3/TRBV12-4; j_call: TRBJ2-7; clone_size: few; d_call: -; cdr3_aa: CASSLATRSYEQYF; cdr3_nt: TGTGCCAGCAGTTTAGCCACTCGGTCCTACGAGCAGTACTTC
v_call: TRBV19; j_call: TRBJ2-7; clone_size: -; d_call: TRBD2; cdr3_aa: CASSRGTSDWNEQYF; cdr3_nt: TGTGCCAGTAGTAGAGGGACTAGCGATTGGAACGAGCAGTACTTC
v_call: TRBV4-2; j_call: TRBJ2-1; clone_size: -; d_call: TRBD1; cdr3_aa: CASSGQGGYNEQFF; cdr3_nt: TGTGCCAGCAGCGGACAGGGGGGATACAATGAGCAGTTCTTC
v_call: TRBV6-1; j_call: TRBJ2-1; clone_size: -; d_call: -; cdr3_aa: CASSIRTHNEQFF; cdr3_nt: TGTGCCAGCAGTATCCGGACACACAATGAGCAGTTCTTC
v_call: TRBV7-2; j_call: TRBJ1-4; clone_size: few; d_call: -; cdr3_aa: CASSFHTNEKLFF; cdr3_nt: TGTGCCAGCAGCTTTCATACAAATGAAAAACTGTTTTTT
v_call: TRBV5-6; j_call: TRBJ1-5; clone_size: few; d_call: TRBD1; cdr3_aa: CASSRTGELTQPQHF; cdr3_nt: TGTGCCAGCAGCCGGACAGGGGAGCTGACTCAGCCCCAGCATTTT
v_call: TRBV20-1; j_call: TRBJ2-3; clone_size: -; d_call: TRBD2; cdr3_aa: CSATLAGGSTGTQYF; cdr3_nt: TGCAGTGCTACCCTAGCGGGAGGATCCACGGGTACGCAGTATTTT
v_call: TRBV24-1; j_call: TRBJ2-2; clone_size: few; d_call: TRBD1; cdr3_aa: CATSDRGQGNTGELFF; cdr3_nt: TGTGCCACCAGTGACCGGGGACAGGGGAACACCGGGGAGCTGTTTTTT
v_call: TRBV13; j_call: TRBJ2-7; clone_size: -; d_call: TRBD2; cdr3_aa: CASSLPGLAWEQYF; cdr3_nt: TGTGCCAGCAGCCTACCCGGACTAGCTTGGGAGCAGTACTTC
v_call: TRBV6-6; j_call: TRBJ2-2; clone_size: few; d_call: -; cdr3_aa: CASSYGGLAGELFF; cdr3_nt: TGTGCCAGCAGTTACGGGGGGCTTGCCGGGGAGCTGTTTTTT
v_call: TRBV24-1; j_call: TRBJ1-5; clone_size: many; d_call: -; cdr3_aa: CATSDSYSQPQHF; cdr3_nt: TGTGCCACCAGTGATTCCTACAGTCAGCCCCAGCATTTT
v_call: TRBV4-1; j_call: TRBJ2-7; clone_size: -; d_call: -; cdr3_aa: CASSLGLSGPYEQYF; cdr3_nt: TGCGCCAGCAGCCTCGGACTCTCCGGGCCCTACGAGCAGTACTTC
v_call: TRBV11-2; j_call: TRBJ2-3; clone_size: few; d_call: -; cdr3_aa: CASSLDHALTDTQYF; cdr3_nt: TGTGCCAGCAGCTTAGATCATGCCCTCACAGATACGCAGTATTTT
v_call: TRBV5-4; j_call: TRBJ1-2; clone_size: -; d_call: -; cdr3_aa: CAISPSPTNYGYTF; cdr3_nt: TGTGCCATCAGCCCAAGTCCAACTAACTATGGCTACACCTTC
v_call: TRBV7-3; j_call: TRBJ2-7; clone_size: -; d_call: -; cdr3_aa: CASSPIGGYEQYF; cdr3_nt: TGTGCCAGCAGCCCGATTGGAGGCTACGAGCAGTACTTC
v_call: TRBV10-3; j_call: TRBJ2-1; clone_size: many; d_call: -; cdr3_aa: CAISDAPYNEQFF; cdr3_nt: TGTGCCATCAGTGATGCCCCCTACAATGAGCAGTTCTTC
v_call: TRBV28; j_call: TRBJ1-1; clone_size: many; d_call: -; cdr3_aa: CASSLVADTEAFF; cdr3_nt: TGTGCCAGCAGTTTAGTAGCCGACACTGAAGCTTTCTTT
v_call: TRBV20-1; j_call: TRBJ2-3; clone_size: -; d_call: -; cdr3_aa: CSARAPADTQYF; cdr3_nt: TGCAGTGCGAGAGCCCCCGCAGATACGCAGTATTTT
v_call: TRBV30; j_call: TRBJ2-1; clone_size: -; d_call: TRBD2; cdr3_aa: CAWSSGTSPYNEQFF; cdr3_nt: TGTGCCTGGTCTTCCGGGACTAGCCCTTACAATGAGCAGTTCTTC
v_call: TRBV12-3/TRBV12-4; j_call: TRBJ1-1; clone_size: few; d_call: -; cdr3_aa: CASSSQTRGTEAFF; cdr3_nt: TGTGCCAGCAGTTCTCAGACTAGGGGAACTGAAGCTTTCTTT
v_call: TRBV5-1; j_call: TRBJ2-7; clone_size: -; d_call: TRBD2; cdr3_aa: CASTLAGGGSYEQYF; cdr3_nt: TGCGCCAGCACTCTAGCGGGAGGGGGCTCCTACGAGCAGTACTTC
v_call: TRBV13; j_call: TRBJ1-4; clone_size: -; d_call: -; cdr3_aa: CASSLGFPNEKLFF; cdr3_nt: TGTGCCAGCAGCTTAGGTTTTCCTAATGAAAAACTGTTTTTT
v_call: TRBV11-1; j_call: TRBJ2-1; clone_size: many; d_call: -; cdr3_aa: CASSLERAGPSSYNEQFF; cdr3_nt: TGTGCCAGCAGCTTAGAGCGGGCAGGACCCAGCTCCTACAATGAGCAGTTCTTC
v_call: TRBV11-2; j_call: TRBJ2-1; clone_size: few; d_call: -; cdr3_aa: CASSRRSGPSSYNEQFF; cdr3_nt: TGTGCCAGCAGTCGACGAAGCGGCCCAAGCTCCTACAATGAGCAGTTCTTC